This T cell receptor (beta chain) is drawn from a study of blood T cell repertoires in COVID-19. The assay was immunoSEQ multiplex PCR, and TCRdb's table has in-frame clones only and misses some. This sample has approximately 33,000 clones, with approximately 85% found just once. The V and J ends lost 6 bases and 1 base, in that order; junction bases with no gene match: 6. CDR1 and CDR2 (germline): MDHEN, SYDVKM. The CDR3 contains 15 residues. This clone was counted a few times. The TCR sequence derives from a man in his sixties with COVID-19, enrolled during active disease. Input material: peripheral blood. The chain links TRBV28 to TRBJ1-1; the match to TRBD1 covers 9 bases. The CDR3 reads CASRRQGGANTEAFF. The CDR3 region has the DNA TGTGCCAGCAGGAGACAGGGGGGAGCGAACACTGAAGCTTTCTTT.